This T cell receptor (beta chain) was sequenced for a study of CD8 T cells in ankylosing spondylitis. Study conclusions and caveats: Made up of about eight highly homologous variants, a TCR beta motif appeared characteristic of ankylosing spondylitis blood.

At least ten counts were recorded for this clonotype. Its antigen is unidentified. Molecular-barcoded quantitative 5'-RACE produced these TCR beta libraries. TCRdb re-called the 5' RACE reads through MiXCR, storing one row per CDR3 protein. The table lists some 840,000 distinct CDR3 sequences, 12% of them singletons. V was pared by 3 bases and J by 6 bases, with 2 bases of the junction left unmatched. The germline CDR1 and CDR2 sequences are SQVTM and ANQGSEA. The length of the CDR3 is 13 residues. The chain has TRBV29-1 and TRBJ2-1, with TRBD1 matching 10 bases. Sequencing was done on a sample of blood, either unsorted or a sorted T cell fraction (not recorded which). The sequence was obtained from a male donor with ankylosing spondylitis. CDR3 nucleotide sequence: TGCAGCGTTGATGGGACAGGGGTCAATGAGCAGTTCTTC. It is translated as CSVDGTGVNEQFF.